The 12 T cell receptor beta chains below were found in one sample sequenced in a study of T cell repertoires in cytomegalovirus infection. TCRdb processed the reads anew with MiXCR; each CDR3 protein has one entry. In the table there are around 740,000 distinct CDR3 sequences, 35% to 45% of which are singletons. Sequenced input: PBMCs. The receptors shown here come from a human donor in good health (CMV status not recorded). Some clones in this sample may be carry-over from other donors' samples.

The chain couples TRBV29-1 to TRBJ2-3; no clear D gene. V dropped 1 base and J dropped 1 base, with 18 bases sitting between them. There are 17 residues in the CDR3. From germline, CDR1 is SQVTM and CDR2 ANQGSEA. The CDR3 loop is CSVEVRPTRRGTDTQYF. CDR3 coding DNA: TGCAGCGTTGAAGTTAGGCCAACACGGCGTGGCACAGATACGCAGTATTTT.

The chain joins TRBV10-3 to TRBJ2-2; TRBD1 is a possible D gene (6 bases). V was pared by 7 bases and J by 3 bases, with 12 bases between. The CDR3 totals 14 residues. The germline V gene encodes CDR1 ENHRY and CDR2 SYGVKD. The CDR3, as DNA: TGTGCCATCAAGGGGGAGTCTTACACCGGGGAGCTGTTTTTT. This translates into CAIKGESYTGELFF.

V and J are TRBV20-1 and TRBJ1-5, with D possibly TRBD1 on 5 matching bases. This CDR3 has 15 residues. V shed 6 bases and J shed 2 bases, with 17 bases lying between them. Looked up from germline, CDR1 is DFQATT and CDR2 is SNEGSKA (reference sequence). The CDR3 reads CSALRDSAGNQPQHF. In nucleotides, the CDR3 is TGCAGTGCCCTCCGGGACTCAGCGGGCAATCAGCCCCAGCATTTT.

This clonotype came up a few times. The chain joins TRBV6-5 to TRBJ2-1; TRBD2 aligns across 13 bases. Losses at the gene ends were 0 bases for V and 8 bases for J; bases not matched to a gene: 13. Per germline, CDR1 MNHEY and CDR2 SVGAGI. The CDR3 is 19 amino acids. The CDR3 DNA follows: TGTGCCAGCAGTTACTCGATTGCATCCGGGACTAGCGGGATTTATGAGCAGTTCTTC. It specifies CASSYSIASGTSGIYEQFF.

The chain employs TRBV28 and TRBJ1-6, with TRBD1 identical over 8 bases. CDR3 length equals 15 residues. With 3 bases clipped from V and 8 bases from J, the junction kept 6 bases outside the gene matches. CDR1 and CDR2 (germline): MDHEN, SYDVKM. DNA for the CDR3: TGTGCCAGCAGTTTGGAGACAGGGGCCGATTCACCCCTCCACTTT. Protein product: CASSLETGADSPLHF.

The rearrangement joins TRBV19 to TRBJ1-2; TRBD1 matches 7 bases. There are 15 residues in the CDR3. From germline, CDR1 is LNHDA and CDR2 SQIVND (reference sequence). V shed 0 bases and J 3 bases; nucleotides not matched to a gene: 4. CDR3 in amino acids: CASSIDVGQDYGYTF. The CDR3 DNA follows: TGTGCCAGTAGTATAGACGTCGGACAGGACTATGGCTACACCTTC.

This chain joins TRBV7-9 and TRBJ1-2, with 7 bases lining up with TRBD1. The V gene's germline CDR1 is SEHNR and CDR2 FQNEAQ (reference sequence). J gave up 6 bases and V 5 bases, and 6 bases lay outside the gene matches. This CDR3 has 13 amino acids. The CDR3 DNA sequence: TGTGCCAGCAGCCGACAGGGAGGTAATGGCTACACCTTC. Encoded protein: CASSRQGGNGYTF.

The CDR3 nucleotides read TGTGCCAGCAGCTTAGATCGACACACCATATATTTT. Amino acid sequence: CASSLDRHTIYF. The genes are TRBV7-9 and TRBJ1-3; D is unresolved. The CDR3 is 12 amino acids. Trimming shortened V by 1 base and J by 8 bases, and 6 bases separated the two germline ends. Per the germline V gene, CDR1 is SEHNR and CDR2 is FQNEAQ (reference sequence).

This clonotype was counted between two and nine times. The chain uses TRBV6-1 and TRBJ2-7, with D tentatively TRBD1 or TRBD2 (6 bases each). Trimming removed 2 bases from V and 5 bases from J, with 13 bases in between. Germline lookup yields CDR1 MNHNS and CDR2 SASEGT. The CDR3 has 14 amino acids. The CDR3 loop reads CASSETGPGDEQYF. The CDR3 DNA is TGTGCCAGCAGTGAAACAGGGCCGGGGGACGAGCAGTACTTC.

Regarding this clonotype: Possible read error: a much larger clone is one base away. The rearrangement links TRBV27 to TRBJ2-5; D might be TRBD2 (5 bases). CDR1 and CDR2 (germline): MNHEY, SMNVEV (reference sequence). The CDR3 totals 14 residues. V dropped 10 bases and J dropped 4 bases, with 19 bases sitting between them. The CDR3 DNA is TGTGCCACCTCTGGTGGTAGAGGGTTAGAGACCCAGTACTTC. This sequence encodes CATSGGRGLETQYF.

The V and J genes are TRBV20-1 and TRBJ1-5; no definite D call. V was clipped by 4 bases and J by 4 bases, with 17 bases between them. CDR3 size: 15 residues. CDR1 is DFQATT and CDR2 is SNEGSKA in the germline V gene (reference sequence). CDR3 nucleotide sequence: TGCAGTGCTAACCCGACGGGGAGTCTTAATCAGCCCCAGCATTTT. This encodes CSANPTGSLNQPQHF.

The rearrangement joins TRBV7-8 to TRBJ2-3; 9 bases map to TRBD1. Germline-derived CDR1 and CDR2 are SGHVS and FQNEAQ. Germline trimming cut 3 bases from V and 3 bases from J; bases unmatched to any gene: 4. The CDR3 sequence is 15 residues long. CDR3 in DNA: TGTGCCAGCAGCTTGGGACAGGGATTGACAGATACGCAGTATTTT. This gives the protein CASSLGQGLTDTQYF. The entire variable domain, with the rest obtained from reference TRBV7-8 and TRBJ2-3, is as follows: GAGVSQSPRYKVAKRGQDVALRCDPISGHVSLFWYQQALGQGPEFLTYFQNEAQLDKSGLPSDRFFAERPEGSVSTLKIQRTQQEDSAVYLCASSLGQGLTDTQYFGPGTRLTVL.